This T cell receptor (beta chain) was captured in a study of blood T cell repertoires in COVID-19. Study at large: Samples of COVID-19 (acute and convalescent) were obtained from the United States, Italy and Spain. T cells, B-cell-depleted T cells, or PBMCs supplied cDNA or gDNA.

This table comes from immunoSEQ multiplex PCR, and its TCRdb copy is limited to in-frame clones, with some not included. Among roughly 200,000 clones, about three quarters were seen once, and the ten largest hold approximately 8.6%. V gave up 4 bases and J gave up 3 bases; unmatched junction bases: 12. The CDR3 has 17 amino acids. Germline assignment: CDR1 MNHEY and CDR2 SVGEGT. This TCR derives from a woman between 45 and 65 years old with active or convalescent COVID-19. Material: peripheral blood. The chain employs TRBV6-2 or TRBV6-3 and TRBJ1-1; 9 bases agree with TRBD1. The CDR3 DNA follows: TGTGCCAGCAGTTGGTTTATGGGACAGGGTGTCTACACTGAAGCTTTCTTT. Its protein is CASSWFMGQGVYTEAFF.